These T cell receptor beta chains were read from a single sample in a study of shared clonotypes between healthy human individuals. Clones were read by immunoSEQ multiplex PCR, and TCRdb kept only the in-frame ones, dropping some. The sample gives around 1.5 million clones, around 98% of which show up once; 0.4% to 0.55% is in the top ten. Sequencing input: naive CD4+ T cells sorted from blood. Receptors were obtained from a man between 25 and 39 years old in good health. Both conserved end residues are part of each CDR3. A D gene is named only where the DNA matches it firmly. Rows give clone size only sometimes, using once, few, many, or a class for an expanded clone.

13	TRBV6-6	-	TRBD2	TRBJ2-7	CASSPGTSGRSRF	TGTGCCAGCTCGCCCGGGACTAGCGGGAGGTCTAGGTTC
18	TRBV15	-	-	TRBJ1-1	CATSRAGRGRLSDTEAFF	TGTGCCACCAGCAGAGCCGGCAGGGGAAGGTTGTCGGACACTGAAGCTTTCTTT
15	TRBV6-1	-	-	TRBJ2-3	CASRSQEGWSDTQYF	TGTGCCAGCAGATCTCAGGAGGGATGGTCAGATACGCAGTATTTT
13	TRBV25-1	-	-	TRBJ2-1	CASSRAVYNEQFF	TGTGCCAGCAGTCGGGCAGTTTACAATGAGCAGTTCTTC
11	TRBV5-1	-	-	TRBJ2-1	CASTILNEQFF	TGCGCCAGCACCATACTAAATGAGCAGTTCTTC
15	TRBV9	once	TRBD1	TRBJ2-4	CASSARDRGKNIQYF	TGTGCCAGCAGCGCCCGGGACAGAGGCAAAAACATTCAGTACTTC
13	TRBV5-1	-	-	TRBJ2-4	CASSLSGENIQYF	TGCGCCAGCAGCTTGTCAGGAGAAAACATTCAGTACTTC
12	TRBV29-1	-	-	TRBJ2-2	CSVPAATGELFF	TGCAGCGTGCCAGCGGCCACCGGGGAGCTGTTTTTT
16	TRBV18	-	-	TRBJ2-3	CASSPLLGEGTDTQYF	TGTGCCAGCTCCCCGTTGTTGGGGGAGGGCACAGATACGCAGTATTTT
13	TRBV10-3	-	-	TRBJ1-2	CALLANQGGGYTF	TGTGCCCTCTTGGCTAACCAGGGAGGAGGCTACACCTTC
19	TRBV19	-	-	TRBJ1-2	CASSLSNAQVRIPNYGYTF	TGTGCCAGTAGTCTCTCCAACGCGCAGGTGAGGATACCTAACTATGGCTACACCTTC
20	TRBV4-1	-	-	TRBJ2-3	CASSQGPRRGRIQGPDTQYF	TGCGCCAGCAGCCAGGGACCCCGCCGGGGGAGAATCCAGGGTCCAGATACGCAGTATTTT
15	TRBV15	-	-	TRBJ2-7	CATSSPGRSSYEQYF	TGTGCCACCAGCAGCCCGGGACGAAGCTCCTACGAGCAGTACTTC
13	TRBV19	-	TRBD1	TRBJ2-5	CASSTGTVETQYF	TGTGCCAGTAGTACCGGGACAGTGGAGACCCAGTACTTC
17	TRBV15	-	TRBD1	TRBJ2-3	CATSRRPQGRRTDTQYF	TGTGCCACCAGCAGACGGCCACAGGGGCGACGCACAGATACGCAGTATTTT
13	TRBV15	-	-	TRBJ2-2	CATSRDVQGELFF	TGTGCCACCAGCAGAGACGTACAGGGGGAGCTGTTTTTT
13	TRBV18	-	TRBD2	TRBJ2-7	CASSSGNNYEQYF	TGTGCCAGCTCAAGCGGGAATAACTACGAGCAGTACTTC
14	TRBV29-1	-	TRBD1	TRBJ2-7	CSVSGTGGRYEQYF	TGCAGCGTGTCCGGGACAGGGGGCCGGTACGAGCAGTACTTC
15	TRBV5-1	-	-	TRBJ2-5	CASSVRPGVAETQYF	TGCGCCAGCAGCGTACGTCCAGGGGTGGCAGAGACCCAGTACTTC
14	TRBV5-1	-	-	TRBJ2-4	CASSLSLDKNIQYF	TGCGCCAGCAGCTTGAGTCTAGACAAAAACATTCAGTACTTC
15	TRBV6-5	-	TRBD2	TRBJ2-1	CASKRTSGKYNEQFF	TGTGCCAGCAAAAGGACTAGCGGGAAATACAATGAGCAGTTCTTC
14	TRBV19	-	-	TRBJ1-4	CASSMGGAYEKLFF	TGTGCCAGTAGTATGGGGGGCGCGTATGAAAAACTGTTTTTT
13	TRBV19	-	-	TRBJ2-5	CASSVPRQETQYF	TGTGCCAGTAGCGTACCGAGGCAAGAGACCCAGTACTTC
16	TRBV5-4	-	-	TRBJ1-5	CASSLATGSTNQPQHF	TGTGCCAGCAGCTTGGCTACAGGGAGCACCAATCAGCCCCAGCATTTT
13	TRBV7-9	-	-	TRBJ1-2	CASSLDSNYGYTF	TGTGCCAGCAGCCTAGATTCTAACTATGGCTACACCTTC